The rows below give T cell receptor beta chains drawn from one sample of a study of blood T cell repertoires in COVID-19. The data were produced by immunoSEQ multiplex PCR, yet TCRdb's version contains in-frame clones alone and is incomplete. This table holds roughly 200,000 clones, 83% found once. What was sequenced was peripheral blood. These receptors originate from a human donor in a cohort sampled during active COVID-19. Both conserved end residues are part of each CDR3. A D gene is named only where the DNA matches it firmly. Clone size is shown for a subset of rows, as once, few, many or a class of expanded clone.

clone_size | j_call | d_call | v_call | cdr3_aa | cdr3_nt
- | TRBJ2-7 | TRBD2 | TRBV5-8 | CASSSGTSSRGLNYEQYF | TGTGCCAGCAGCTCGGGGACTAGCTCTCGAGGATTGAACTACGAGCAGTACTTC
- | TRBJ1-2 | - | TRBV29-1 | CSVEDDLQVPYGYTF | TGCAGCGTTGAAGACGATCTCCAGGTTCCCTATGGCTACACCTTC
- | TRBJ2-5 | - | TRBV7-6 | CASSLTRGVGETQYF | TGTGCCAGCAGCTTAACGCGGGGAGTGGGAGAGACCCAGTACTTC
- | TRBJ1-4 | - | TRBV18 | CASSQLNEKLFF | TGTGCCAGCTCACAGCTAAATGAAAAACTGTTTTTT
once | TRBJ2-7 | TRBD2 | TRBV3-1/TRBV3-2 | CASSQVSSGRAEQYF | TGTGCCAGCAGCCAAGTTTCTAGCGGGAGGGCCGAGCAGTACTTC
few | TRBJ1-2 | - | TRBV6-5 | CASSYVQYYGYTF | TGTGCCAGCAGTTACGTTCAGTACTATGGCTACACCTTC
few | TRBJ1-4 | - | TRBV9 | CASSVAPGVGEKLFF | TGTGCCAGCAGCGTAGCTCCCGGGGTGGGGGAAAAACTGTTTTTT
once | TRBJ1-6 | - | TRBV7-9 | CASSLPGLNSPLHF | TGTGCCAGCAGCTTACCGGGTCTCAATTCACCCCTCCACTTT
- | TRBJ2-3 | - | TRBV6-5 | CASSYPRGGSTDTQYF | TGTGCCAGCAGTTATCCGAGGGGGGGCAGCACAGATACGCAGTATTTT
- | TRBJ1-2 | TRBD1 | TRBV4-3 | CASSQGGQGGYTF | TGCGCCAGCAGCCAAGGGGGACAGGGAGGCTACACCTTC